This paragraph reports one T cell receptor beta chain. V lost 5 bases, J lost 7 bases, and 7 bases stayed unmatched. The germline gives CDR1 MDHEN, CDR2 SYDVKM. The CDR3 sequence is 15 residues long. A Seattle source enrolled patients during active infection and followed them longitudinally. The source of the sample is a study of blood T cell repertoires in COVID-19. Across the study: The samples span acute and convalescent COVID-19 from the United States, Italy and Spain.

Sequencing used immunoSEQ multiplex PCR; TCRdb keeps in-frame clones, though not all of them. The sample lists 85,000 to 100,000 clones, approximately 86% occurring once. This sequence joins TRBV28 and TRBJ2-2, with 10 bases that match TRBD1. Source material: peripheral blood. This sequence originates from a man aged 50 or older with COVID-19, enrolled during active disease. DNA for the CDR3: TGTGCCAGCAGTCCCCAGACAGGGGGCAGCGGGGAGCTGTTTTTT. Translation: CASSPQTGGSGELFF.